This T cell receptor beta chain was captured in a study of T-cell reconstitution after alpha-beta-depleted transplantation in children. Study results and limitations: Two months or so post-transplant, alpha-beta T cells reportedly derived from several hundred expanded graft clones. Hyperexpanded clones declined; after one year, newly produced T cells mostly supplied diversity. Surviving recipient cells, namely T cells and thymic progenitors, were the source of high day-60 TCRbeta diversity in some patients.

This CDR3 spans 11 amino acids. A library of TCRbeta sequences, prepared with unique molecular identifiers, was generated. TCRdb fed the PCR reads into MiXCR, producing one record per CDR3 protein. This table holds a few hundred thousand distinct CDR3 sequences, less than 9.5% found once. There are many counts of this clonotype. Its antigen is as yet unknown. The rearrangement links TRBV21-1 to TRBJ1-1. TRBV21-1 is listed as a pseudogene. The sample was peripheral blood, taken 360 days after TCRalphabeta/CD19-depleted stem cell transplant. This TCR was recovered from a female patient between 2 and 15 years old who had a stem cell transplant for Fanconi anemia, so the T cells may come from the graft donor. The CDR3 here is CASSSFAGTFF. As DNA, the CDR3 is TGTGCCAGCAGCTCGTTCGCGGGTACTTTCTTT.